Following are 10 T cell receptor beta chains from one sample sequenced in a study of OX40 agonist ivuxolimab in advanced cancers. The assay was immunoSEQ multiplex PCR, and TCRdb's table has in-frame clones only and misses some. In the table there are around 84,000 clones, approximately 93% of which are singletons. The input for sequencing was CD4+ or CD8+ T cells sorted from blood, taken in a trial of the OX40 agonist ivuxolimab. Receptors originate from an adult with an advanced solid tumor such as melanoma, head and neck, liver or kidney cancer.

The chain employs TRBV5-4 and TRBJ2-3, with D maybe TRBD2 (5 bases). The V gene lost 4 bases and the J gene lost 2 bases, with 11 bases spanning the gap. The CDR3 has 14 amino acids. Per germline, CDR1 SGHNT and CDR2 YYREEE (reference sequence). CDR3 amino acids: CASSISGLTDTQYF. The CDR3 nucleotides are TGTGCCAGCAGCATCAGCGGACTCACAGATACGCAGTATTTT.

This clone was picked up one time. The chain is built from TRBV10-1 and TRBJ2-4; the D gene is possibly TRBD1 (5 bases). Germline V lookup: CDR1 WNHNN, CDR2 SYGVQD (reference sequence). Trimming stripped 10 bases from V and 1 base from J, with 14 bases between. CDR3 length: 14 residues. Here the CDR3 DNA reads TGCGCCACCTGGCAGGGTCTGGCCAAAAACATTCAGTACTTC. Translated, it gives CATWQGLAKNIQYF.

V is TRBV10-3 and J is TRBJ2-7, with 8 positions matching TRBD2. Germline V gene lookup returns CDR1 ENHRY and CDR2 SYGVKD. Trimming took 6 bases from V and 3 from J; bases not matched to a gene: 25. This CDR3 is built from 20 residues. CDR3 DNA sequence: TGTGCCATCAGCCTACGAGGCGGGCAGCGGGGGCCCTTAGACAGCTACGAGCAGTACTTC. Protein sequence: CAISLRGGQRGPLDSYEQYF.

The chain has TRBV27 and TRBJ2-7; D is possibly TRBD2 (7 bases). Germline CDR1 is MNHEY and CDR2 is SMNVEV (reference sequence). V lost 3 bases and J 0 bases, leaving 12 bases between the germline ends. CDR3 length equals 15 residues. The CDR3 sequence is CASSLGGPSSYEQYF. The CDR3 DNA is TGTGCCAGCAGTTTGGGGGGGCCTTCCTCCTACGAGCAGTACTTC.

This clone was counted once. The CDR3 is CASSYSKEYSNQPQHF. The CDR3 region has the DNA TGTGCCAGCAGTTACTCGAAAGAATATAGCAATCAGCCCCAGCATTTT. J is TRBJ1-5 and V is TRBV6-5; no clear D gene. Germline V gives CDR1 MNHEY, CDR2 SVGAGI. Deletions cut 0 bases from V and 0 bases from J, with 9 bases between. The CDR3 runs to 16 residues.

The chain combines TRBV2 with TRBJ2-3; D possibly corresponds to TRBD2 (6 bases). Trimming left V 7 bases short and J 0 bases short, with 14 bases between. Germline loops: CDR1 SNHLY, CDR2 FYNNEI. This CDR3 contains 15 residues. This CDR3 is CASISYRESTDTQYF. The CDR3 nucleotides read TGTGCCAGCATCTCCTACCGGGAGAGCACAGATACGCAGTATTTT. Combining the CDR3 with reference TRBV2 and TRBJ2-3 gives the whole variable domain EPEVTQTPSHQVTQMGQEVILRCVPISNHLYFYWYRQILGQKVEFLVSFYNNEISEKSEIFDDQFSVERPDGSNFTLKIRSTKLEDSAMYFCASISYRESTDTQYFGPGTRLTVL.

This clone has a single count. The sample has other DNA sequences that encode this CDR3 too. The chain employs TRBV10-3 and TRBJ2-7; the D is unclear. In germline, CDR1 is ENHRY, CDR2 SYGVKD. The CDR3 extends over 14 amino acids. V was clipped by 3 bases and J by 6 bases, with 15 bases between them. The CDR3 spells CAISEGELVGEQYF. The CDR3 nucleotides read TGTGCCATCAGTGAAGGCGAGTTGGTGGGCGAGCAGTACTTC.

This clone was counted a single time. This chain connects TRBV28 to TRBJ1-1; D not resolved. Germline values: CDR1 MDHEN, CDR2 SYDVKM. V was shortened by 1 base and J by 4 bases, with 10 bases between the two germline ends. This CDR3 is 14 amino acids long. The CDR3: CASSLSLGGTEAFF. CDR3 nucleotides: TGTGCCAGCAGTTTATCGCTAGGTGGCACTGAAGCTTTCTTT.

For the CDR3, the DNA is TGTGCCAGCAGCGGCGGGGGGGCAAACTATGGCTACACCTTC. It specifies CASSGGGANYGYTF. The chain has TRBV9 and TRBJ1-2; a weak D match, TRBD1 (6 bases). The germline gives CDR1 SGDLS, CDR2 YYNGEE. V shed 3 bases and J shed 2 bases, with 11 bases lying between them. The CDR3 spans 14 residues.

The chain carries TRBV2 and TRBJ2-1; no definite D call. Per the germline V gene, CDR1 is SNHLY and CDR2 is FYNNEI. The ends were cut back, 6 bases at V and 5 bases at J, with 11 bases in the middle. The CDR3 covers 13 residues. The CDR3 region has the DNA TGTGCCAGCAGCCGACCCCGGAACAATGAGCAGTTCTTC. The encoded protein is CASSRPRNNEQFF.